The rows below give T cell receptor beta chains drawn from one sample of a study of blood T cell repertoires in COVID-19. Profiled with immunoSEQ multiplex PCR; TCRdb holds only in-frame clones, not every one. The table has approximately 390,000 clones, more than 75% seen once; the top ten hold about a tenth. Sequencing was carried out using PBMCs or T cells enriched from blood (not recorded which). Receptors originate from a woman between 50 and 59 years old who had recovered from COVID-19. Each CDR3 is given with its conserved first and last residue. A D gene is named only where the DNA matches it firmly. Only some rows state a clone size, as once, few, many or a class for expanded clones.

length | D | size | J | V | DNA | CDR3
13 | - | - | TRBJ2-7 | TRBV7-2 | TGTGCCAGCAGCCCGCGCCTTCGGTCTGAGCAGTACTTC | CASSPRLRSEQYF
18 | - | - | TRBJ1-2 | TRBV4-1 | TGCGCCAGCAGCCAAGGTTGGGGTCAGGGCCCATCGGGCTATGGCTACACCTTC | CASSQGWGQGPSGYGYTF
16 | TRBD1 | - | TRBJ2-7 | TRBV7-8 | TGTGCCAGCAGCTTAGGGAGGACAGGGAACGATTACGAGCAGTACTTC | CASSLGRTGNDYEQYF
14 | - | - | TRBJ2-7 | TRBV5-1 | TGCGCCAGCAGACCAGGGGACACTTCCTACGAGCAGTACTTC | CASRPGDTSYEQYF
15 | - | - | TRBJ1-4 | TRBV3-1/TRBV3-2 | TGTGCCAGCAGCCAAGATCTAGGTGAAGACGAAAAACTGTTTTTT | CASSQDLGEDEKLFF
16 | - | once | TRBJ1-3 | TRBV4-2 | TGTGCCAGCAGCCAAGATGCGGGAGGGGCTGGAAACACCATATATTTT | CASSQDAGGAGNTIYF
13 | - | - | TRBJ1-2 | TRBV4-1 | TGCGCCAGCAGCCAAGACACAGACTATGGCTACACCTTC | CASSQDTDYGYTF
15 | - | - | TRBJ1-1 | TRBV7-2 | TGTGCCAGCAGCTTAAGTACAGGGCTGAACACTGAAGCTTTCTTT | CASSLSTGLNTEAFF
17 | TRBD2 | once | TRBJ2-1 | TRBV7-6 | TGTGCCAGCAGCTTGGGACTAGCGGGGGGGCCGTACAATGAGCAGTTCTTC | CASSLGLAGGPYNEQFF
15 | TRBD1 | - | TRBJ2-7 | TRBV2 | TGTGCCAGCAGTGAAGCACCGGGACAGCCCTACGAGCAGTACTTC | CASSEAPGQPYEQYF
15 | - | - | TRBJ2-7 | TRBV5-1 | TGCGCCAGCAGCTTCGGGGGGCTTGACACCTACGAGCAGTACTTC | CASSFGGLDTYEQYF
13 | - | - | TRBJ1-2 | TRBV12-3/TRBV12-4 | TGTGCCAGCAGCGGTGGGGGGGGCTATGGCTACACCTTC | CASSGGGGYGYTF
13 | - | once | TRBJ2-7 | TRBV3-1/TRBV3-2 | TGTGCCAGCAGCCAGATGAGCTCCTACGAGCAGTACTTC | CASSQMSSYEQYF
13 | - | once | TRBJ2-1 | TRBV29-1 | TGCAGCGTCGGTACCGGACGGGGGAATGAGCAGTTCTTC | CSVGTGRGNEQFF
13 | - | - | TRBJ1-1 | TRBV21-1 | TGTGCCAGCAGCCCCGGGGGGAACACTGAAGCTTTCTTT | CASSPGGNTEAFF
15 | - | - | TRBJ1-3 | TRBV3-1/TRBV3-2 | TGTGCCAGCAGCCAAGGTGCAGCGTTTGGAAACACCATATATTTT | CASSQGAAFGNTIYF